The sequence of this T cell receptor (beta chain) was determined in a study of blood T cell repertoires in COVID-19. For the study at large: The origin of the acute and convalescent COVID-19 samples was the United States, Italy and Spain. T cells, B-cell-depleted T cells, or PBMCs supplied cDNA or gDNA.

In the authors' methods: Nucleated cell number was recorded as an estimate derived from reference gene primer amplification. The assay was immunoSEQ multiplex PCR, and TCRdb's table has in-frame clones only and misses some. That table gives V, J and clone size, and the DNA gave D and trimming. This repertoire shows roughly 67,000 clones, around nine tenths found once; its top ten account for 0.95% to 1.5%. Sequencing used peripheral blood. The receptor comes from a woman aged 55-70 years with acute or convalescent COVID-19.

The CDR3 here is CASSEDRGLNQPQHF. As DNA, the CDR3 is TGTGCCAGCAGTGAAGACAGGGGTTTGAATCAGCCCCAGCATTTT. This chain connects TRBV6-1 to TRBJ1-5; 7 bases match TRBD1. The germline CDR1 and CDR2 sequences are MNHNS and SASEGT. V dropped 1 base and J dropped 4; count of bases not matched to a gene: 4. The CDR3 has 15 amino acids.